This T cell receptor beta chain was recovered during a study of tumor and adjacent non-tumor tissue in lung cancer. On the study more broadly: Stage I to III disease affected some 11 men and 5 women aged roughly 31 to 85. Findings and caveats of the study: Tumor tissue had significantly higher TCR diversity than normal lung. Top 100 clones took a larger repertoire share in normal lung. Shorter survival was associated with higher TCR diversity in tumors.

Details on this clonotype: Its antigen remains unknown. Compared with germline, one end of the junction differs, possibly owing to a read error.

The template was RNA from unsorted bulk tissue. Three rounds of nested PCR, following a modified ARM-PCR protocol, produced the TCRbeta library. TCRdb recomputed calls from the multiplex PCR reads with MiXCR, one row per CDR3 protein. The table shows 120,000 or so distinct CDR3 sequences, with over 65% occurring only once. The germline gives CDR1 SGHDT, CDR2 YYEEEE. This CDR3 contains 15 residues. The clonotype was recovered from a man younger than 40 with non-small cell lung cancer. The sequencing input was lung tumor tissue. The chain recombines TRBV5-6 with TRBJ1-5; no clear D. CDR3 coding DNA: TGCGCCAGCAGCTTTGGGTATGGAGTTAATCAGCCCCAGCATTTT. It is translated as CASSFGYGVNQPQHF. Filled out from reference TRBV5-6 and TRBJ1-5, the complete variable domain reads DAGVTQSPTHLIKTRGQQVTLRCSPKSGHDTVSWYQQALGQGPQFIFQYYEEEERQRGNFPDRFSGHQFPNYSSELNVNALLLGDSALYLCASSFGYGVNQPQHFGDGTRLSIL.